This record concerns one T cell receptor (beta chain) sequence. Other nucleotide sequences in the sample specify the same CDR3. Source study methods: Amplification of reference gene primers was used by the study to estimate nucleated cell counts. TCRdb's copy holds only in-frame clones and misses some; the assay was immunoSEQ multiplex PCR. The D gene and trimming were derived from the DNA, and the V and J assignments and clone size from that table. Of approximately 530,000 clones listed, 85% to 90% are singletons. This record comes from a study of blood T cell repertoires in COVID-19. Study information: Acute and convalescent COVID-19 specimens originated in the United States, Italy and Spain.

CDR1 and CDR2 from the germline V gene are SGDLS and YYNGEE. The CDR3 sequence is 13 residues long. Trimming removed 5 bases from V and 0 bases from J, with 8 bases in between. Material for sequencing was peripheral blood. The receptor comes from a woman between 45 and 60 years old with COVID-19, enrolled during active disease. The chain combines TRBV9 with TRBJ1-2, with no clear D. The CDR3 protein is CASSAGTNYGYTF. The CDR3 bases are TGTGCCAGCAGTGCCGGGACTAACTATGGCTACACCTTC.